This T cell receptor beta chain was profiled in a study of cytomegalovirus exposure and HLA in healthy donors (dated by TCRdb to 2015 to 2018). Some background on the complete study: According to an earlier analysis of 550 to 700 of the donors, 150 million to 200 million T cells yielded some 120 million unique TCR beta sequences and roughly 280 Gb of sequence data. An early release covering about 600 HLA-typed donors comprised 250 to 350 gigabases of sequencing data and around 80 million unique TCR sequences. Of the roughly 400 genotyped donors, 65% to 90% were placed in the genetic ancestry cluster associated with self-reported Caucasian donors. The study aimed to test whether cataloging public T cell receptors could reveal signatures of past pathogen exposure. The T cell repertoires of several hundred subjects were profiled by immunosequencing and related to cytomegalovirus serostatus. In addition to the first cohort of around 670 subjects, a separate validation cohort of 120 different subjects was used. High-throughput TCR immunosequencing, statistical association of individual TCRs with disease status, and machine learning were combined to predict cytomegalovirus infection status. To study patterns of TCR occurrence, a later analysis re-analyzed previously published TCR beta repertoires from around 700 donors and added high-resolution HLA genotyping. Rather than drawing on any new phenotypic data, the later analysis identified candidate immune exposures from TCR beta sequences and the way those sequences occurred across donors. An earlier analysis of 587 of the donors used high-throughput TCR beta sequencing to judge whether each TCR beta V gene segment behaved as functional or pseudogenic. Donor age, sex, ethnicity and CMV serostatus were compiled together with the repertoire data. A later genetic analysis took genome-wide SNP genotypes for about 55% of the 666 donors and used that subset as a discovery cohort. All discovery cohort repertoires had been generated using a single sequencing platform. HLA typing included class I and class II loci at four-digit resolution. The number of donors typed differed by locus, with roughly 620-640 for A, B, C, DRB1 and DQB1, roughly 550 for DQA1, 600 to 610 for DPA1, and under 490 for DPB1. Several DR-DQ haplotypes were handled as single units for association and clustering because linkage in the cohort was strong. Across some 400 genotyped donors of the cohort, an average of about 200,000 unique TCR beta nucleotide sequences per donor were sequenced, and roughly a sixth of those sequences were non-productive.

The paper as a whole reports these results and caveats: Most TCR sequences were observed very rarely across donors, whereas some public TCRs were present in many individuals. Over 15 rarely observed V segments, including chromosome 9 orphons, were excluded from the earlier analysis of several hundred of the donors because counts were too low. A later analysis found that most CMV-associated TCR beta chains appeared HLA-restricted, with HLA associations seemingly driven largely by CMV exposure. The 87-base-pair reads could not distinguish some IMGT-functional V segments, including TRBV6-2 and TRBV6-3, so those segments were excluded. A further reported finding was that TCR beta sequences accurately predicted the HLA-A and HLA-B alleles for most subjects in the first cohort. In vitro tests confirmed that a few of the cytomegalovirus-associated TCR beta chains recognize cytomegalovirus antigens. A total of 150 or so TCR beta chains were listed by the study as associated with cytomegalovirus. The only immune exposure information available for the cohort was CMV serostatus. Sequencing depth was assumed to be roughly uniform across donors in the presence/absence analyses, though that assumption may not hold. Several of the top co-occurrence clusters appeared to be linked to parvovirus B19, influenza, CMV and Epstein-Barr virus, according to a later analysis. Strong co-occurrence of HLA alleles, especially DR and DQ, made assigning TCR associations to individual alleles difficult. The sequencing pipeline was judged likely to have produced a cluster of highly shared sequence variants as a technical artifact. A later analysis found that TCR association rates varied across HLA loci, with DRB1 alleles showing the most associated TCRs and HLA-C alleles the fewest. In a later genetic analysis, a missense DCLRE1C variant was associated with V-gene and J-gene trimming of TCR beta chains, and the association was replicated in an independent cohort. At a false discovery rate of 0.05, a later analysis linked about 17,000 TCR beta sequences to specific HLA alleles. Linkage disequilibrium might explain the correlated functional status among segregating V segments, but an unknown experimental factor could not be ruled out. This cohort had only TCR beta chains sequenced, and the lack of alpha or paired-chain data limited which features could be detected. A later analysis found that HLA-associated TCR beta chains were more clonally expanded and had lower generation probabilities than equally common non-associated chains. In an earlier analysis of approximately 590 of the donors, most TCR beta V segments appeared in productive rearrangements about 90% or about 30% of the time, broadly matching IMGT annotations. The authors suggested that the approach could potentially be extended to other disease states and immunological phenotypes. According to a later genetic analysis, donors in an Asian-associated ancestry cluster had fewer N-insertions in productive TCRs than the approximately 710-donor mean. HLA typing was unavailable for some donors at each locus, so association tests used only the typed subset. The classifier was reported to diagnose cytomegalovirus status with high specificity and sensitivity in both the original cohort and the validation cohort.

The library was prepared using the immunoSEQ multiplex PCR assay. A mixture of 60 forward primers for TCR Vbeta segments and 13 reverse primers for TCR Jbeta segments was used in the multiplex PCR. Amplification of the CDR3 region of rearranged TCR beta genes was performed with a multiplex PCR assay on genomic DNA. The amplified TCR beta libraries were sequenced on the Illumina HiSeq System as 87-base-pair reads. The study's own analysis went as follows. In a later analysis, 70 million to 95 million unique TCR beta chains were counted across the approximately 640 repertoires, and roughly 10 million of these chains were shared by at least two donors. A nearest-neighbor algorithm error-corrected the raw reads and collapsed the reads into unique sequences, merging closely related sequences to remove PCR and sequencing errors. Alignment of CDR3 sequences to IMGT reference sequences was used to assign V, D and J gene segments. For a sequence to be retained, a match of at least six nucleotides to both a V gene segment and a J gene segment was required. A rearrangement counted as productive if the CDR3 had no stop codons and remained in frame with V and J, and every other rearrangement counted as non-productive. CDR3 was defined by IMGT convention, running from the second conserved V-encoded cysteine to the conserved J-encoded phenylalanine. The earlier analysis of about 610 of the donors excluded sequences that lacked an unambiguous match to a single V gene segment. In an earlier analysis of some 590 of the donors, a V segment was called functional when productive rearrangements were above 56.7%, and segregating when the standard deviation between donors exceeded 5%. A statistical classification framework was built to diagnose cytomegalovirus status from the catalog of TCR beta chain sequences. A later analysis assigned V and J genes by comparing TCR nucleotide sequences with IMGT/GENE-DB human TR gene sequences. The TCRdist pipeline was used in a later analysis to assign CDR3 sequences and most-parsimonious VDJ recombination scenarios. A later analysis defined each TCR beta chain by its CDR3 amino acid sequence plus V-gene family, and excluded reads lacking a unique V-gene family. As a way to deal with suspected cross-contamination and a sequencing artifact, a later analysis dropped under 600 nucleotide sequences that were highly shared and had low generation probability. In a later analysis, a clonal expansion index was calculated for each public chain from normalized within-repertoire ranks of inferred template counts. Generation probabilities in a later analysis came from a VDJ recombination model fitted to out-of-frame rearrangements, and those results were checked against IGoR. In a later analysis, hypergeometric tests were used to score TCR-TCR, TCR-HLA and TCR-CMV co-occurrence, with a repertoire-size bias correction applied to TCR pairs. A later analysis estimated false discovery rates by permuting HLA or CMV assignments 20 times. In a later analysis, co-occurring TCRs were grouped with DBSCAN, and TCRdist sequence similarity was added when clustering was performed within HLA-allele-positive subsets. Co-occurrence clustering excluded repertoires with fewer than 30,000 or more than 120,000 public chains, plus five with anomalous nucleotide sharing. TCRdb provides this immuneACCESS table in a form limited to in-frame rearrangements. Some clones are lacking; in checked studies, under half of them reflect an unresolved V gene, and why the rest are absent is not known. V and J calls and clone size follow that table, whereas D and trimming were derived from the DNA. The sample data list about 200,000 clones, and roughly 90% of these were observed just once. Of the sample, approximately 0.31% falls within the top ten clones.

The V and J ends are trimmed by 0 bases and 8 bases, leaving 16 bases between them. The CDR3 has 15 amino acids, counting the end cysteine and phenylalanine. The only DNA kept is the CDR3, 45 bases in frame from the first base. CDR1 and CDR2 were assigned from the germline V gene as MGHRA and YSYEKL. This clone was recorded only once. Its recognized antigen is unknown. There are no base qualities to consult, and no much larger clone falls within one base. The cohort comprised around 700 healthy bone marrow donors. At the time of sampling, every cohort member was nominally healthy, though immune exposures that went unrecorded were likely present. The donor was CMV seronegative and was included in the group of 352 seronegative cohort members. A peripheral blood sample was provided by each donor, and peripheral blood mononuclear cells were used for TCR beta sequencing. The Qiagen DNeasy Blood Extraction Kit was used to extract genomic DNA from the blood cell samples.

This clonotype originated in a woman under 40 in good health and CMV-seronegative. This chain is built from TRBV4-1 and TRBJ1-2; the D gene cannot be resolved reliably. Sequenced material: PBMCs. The CDR3 reads CASSQDGAGWRGYTF. The nucleotide sequence reads TGCGCCAGCAGCCAAGATGGTGCAGGCTGGAGGGGCTACACCTTC.